Shown below are 24 T cell receptor beta chains from a single sample sequenced in a study of shared clonotypes between healthy human individuals. This table comes from immunoSEQ multiplex PCR, and its TCRdb copy is limited to in-frame clones, with some not included. In the table there are some 2 million clones, over 85% of which are singletons. The specimen was naive CD4+ T cells sorted from blood. As for subset: CD45RA+ positively selected. Receptors originate from a man aged 18 to 29 in good health.

This chain uses TRBV27 with TRBJ2-2, with a weak D call TRBD1 (6 bases). Looked up from germline, CDR1 is MNHEY and CDR2 is SMNVEV (reference sequence). The CDR3 consists of 16 residues. V lost 3 bases to trimming and J lost 4 bases, with 15 bases between them. The CDR3 coding sequence is TGTGCCAGCAGTTTTTTCGTTTCAGGGGCCACCGGGGAGCTGTTTTTT. Amino acids: CASSFFVSGATGELFF.

The rearrangement uses TRBV5-1 and TRBJ2-1, with 13 bases identical to TRBD2. J gave up 5 bases and V 0 bases, and 5 bases lay outside the gene matches. CDR3 size: 17 residues. Germline lookup yields CDR1 SGHRS and CDR2 YFSETQ. DNA for the CDR3: TGCGCCAGCAGCTTGGAGTTTGGACTAGCGGGAGACAATGAGCAGTTCTTC. It yields the protein CASSLEFGLAGDNEQFF.

The J gene is TRBJ2-1, the V gene TRBV18; TRBD1 matches 8 bases. V was clipped by 0 bases and J by 0 bases; unmatched bases: 7. This CDR3 spans 18 amino acids. CDR1 and CDR2 from the germline V gene are KGHSH and LQKENI. The CDR3 DNA reads TGTGCCAGCTCACCACCGATTTGGACAGGGAGCTCCTACAATGAGCAGTTCTTC. As protein: CASSPPIWTGSSYNEQFF.

This rearrangement joins TRBV7-9 to TRBJ1-2, with a possible D match to TRBD1 (5 bases). Per germline, CDR1 SEHNR and CDR2 FQNEAQ (reference sequence). This CDR3 spans 11 amino acids. Trimming left V 5 bases short and J 11 bases short, with 12 bases between. The CDR3 is CASSPGTLYTF. CDR3 bases: TGTGCCAGCAGCCCCGGGACTCTTTACACCTTC.

This clone was seen just once. The chain carries TRBV28 and TRBJ1-1; D remains unclear. Trimming left V 2 bases short and J 1 base short, with 8 bases between. The germline gives CDR1 MDHEN, CDR2 SYDVKM. The CDR3 has 14 residues. The CDR3 coding sequence is TGTGCCAGCAGTTTACAGGTCACGAACACTGAAGCTTTCTTT. The encoded protein is CASSLQVTNTEAFF.

The V gene is TRBV27, the J gene TRBJ1-1; 11 bases agree with TRBD1. Per germline, CDR1 MNHEY and CDR2 SMNVEV (reference sequence). The V and J ends lost 3 bases and 2 bases, in that order; junction bases with no gene match: 5. The CDR3 has 16 residues. The CDR3 region is CASSFTGTGGNTEAFF. The CDR3 coding sequence is TGTGCCAGCAGTTTCACCGGGACAGGGGGAAACACTGAAGCTTTCTTT.

V is TRBV6-6 and J is TRBJ1-2, with D uncertain. V dropped 6 bases and J dropped 7 bases, with 12 bases sitting between them. Germline V gene lookup returns CDR1 MNHNY and CDR2 SVGAGI (reference sequence). This CDR3 has 12 residues. The CDR3 reads CASRRASGGYTF. CDR3 DNA: TGTGCCAGCAGACGGGCGTCGGGTGGCTACACCTTC.

The chain combines TRBV7-2 with TRBJ1-1; TRBD1 matches 7 bases. V lost 6 bases and J lost 0; bases outside the gene matches: 4. Germline V gene sequence: CDR1 SGHTA, CDR2 FQGNSA. This CDR3 is built from 14 residues. This CDR3 is CASSQQGMNTEAFF. CDR3 in DNA: TGTGCCAGCAGTCAACAGGGGATGAACACTGAAGCTTTCTTT.

The genes are TRBV2 and TRBJ2-7, with 9 bases that match TRBD1. Germline loops: CDR1 SNHLY, CDR2 FYNNEI. Losses at the gene ends were 9 bases for V and 5 bases for J; bases not matched to a gene: 11. The CDR3 is 14 residues long. The CDR3 loop reads CASMRTDRGDEQYF. Here the CDR3 DNA reads TGTGCCAGTATGAGAACGGACAGGGGCGACGAGCAGTACTTC.

The chain uses TRBV18 and TRBJ2-4, with D unclear. Germline V CDR1 and CDR2: KGHSH, LQKENI. This CDR3 is 14 amino acids long. V was clipped by 3 bases and J by 6 bases, with 12 bases between them. As DNA, the CDR3 is TGTGCCAGCTCACCGGAACAGAACACAAACATTCAGTACTTC. This codes for CASSPEQNTNIQYF.

This rearrangement joins TRBV28 to TRBJ1-5; tentative D call: TRBD1 (6 bases). V lost 4 bases and J 1 base, leaving 8 bases between the germline ends. The CDR3 runs 14 residues. CDR1 is MDHEN, CDR2 SYDVKM, per germline. This CDR3 reads CASSSGHSNQPQHF. DNA of the CDR3: TGTGCCAGCAGTTCGGGACACAGCAATCAGCCCCAGCATTTT.

The chain is built from TRBV30 and TRBJ1-2; a possible D gene is TRBD1 (6 bases). V dropped 3 bases and J dropped 3 bases, with 14 bases sitting between them. Per the germline V gene, CDR1 is GTSNPN and CDR2 is SVGIG (reference sequence). CDR3 length equals 14 residues. DNA of the CDR3: TGTGCCTGGAGGGGATTGGGGGCTGACTATGGCTACACCTTC. This sequence encodes CAWRGLGADYGYTF.

The V gene is TRBV20-1, the J gene TRBJ2-1, with no clear D. Trimming removed 5 bases at V and 9 bases at J, with 11 bases between. CDR1 DFQATT and CDR2 SNEGSKA come from the germline V gene (reference sequence). The CDR3 runs 11 residues. The CDR3 DNA reads as TGCAGTGCTCCTCTAGTACGTGAGCAGTTCTTC. Protein product: CSAPLVREQFF.

The chain has TRBV27 and TRBJ1-4; no clear D gene. The CDR3 is 16 residues long. Germline CDR1 reads MNHEY; CDR2 reads SMNVEV (reference sequence). With 5 bases removed from V and 0 bases from J, the gap between germline ends came to 13 bases. The CDR3 DNA follows: TGTGCCAGCAGTCCCCAAAGACGGGCAACTAATGAAAAACTGTTTTTT. Amino acid sequence: CASSPQRRATNEKLFF.

As concerns this clone: In the same sample, other DNA sequences code for this CDR3. V is TRBV20-1 and J is TRBJ2-7, with D maybe TRBD2 (5 bases). The CDR3 spans 11 residues. V dropped 6 bases and J dropped 0 bases, with 6 bases sitting between them. Germline CDR1 and CDR2: DFQATT and SNEGSKA (reference sequence). CDR3 nucleotides: TGCAGTGCCGGGGACTCCTACGAGCAGTACTTC. Translating it yields CSAGDSYEQYF.

This clone was counted a single time. The chain combines TRBV28 with TRBJ1-3; D is ambiguous. Deletions cut 2 bases from V and 2 bases from J, with 7 bases between. The CDR3 runs to 14 residues. CDR1 MDHEN and CDR2 SYDVKM come from the germline V gene. CDR3 coding DNA: TGTGCCAGCAGTTTAGTTGGGGCTGGAAACACCATATATTTT. Encoded protein: CASSLVGAGNTIYF.

This clone was seen a single time. The rearrangement links TRBV7-9 to TRBJ2-3, with 12 bases identical to TRBD2. The V gene end was trimmed by 4 bases and the J gene end by 5 bases; junction bases not matched to a gene: 4. Germline V CDR1 and CDR2: SEHNR, FQNEAQ (reference sequence). The CDR3 runs 15 residues. CDR3 DNA sequence: TGTGCCAGCAGCTCACTAGCGGGAGGCGGAGATACGCAGTATTTT. Translated, it gives CASSSLAGGGDTQYF.

Comments on this clone: Other DNA sequences in the sample encode the same CDR3. This sequence joins TRBV4-1 and TRBJ1-1; 7 bases match TRBD1. Germline-derived CDR1 and CDR2 are MGHRA and YSYEKL. This CDR3 region has 13 residues. The ends lost 4 bases at V and 3 bases at J; junction bases unmatched: 2. The CDR3 sequence: CASSRQGYTEAFF. Written as DNA, the CDR3 is TGCGCCAGCAGCCGACAGGGATACACTGAAGCTTTCTTT.

DNA of the CDR3: TGTGCCAGCAGTGTGGTGAGGGGAGAGACCCAGTACTTC. This translates into CASSVVRGETQYF. The rearrangement uses TRBV2 and TRBJ2-5, with D perhaps being TRBD1 or TRBD2 (5 bases each). Germline CDR1 SNHLY, CDR2 FYNNEI. This CDR3 region has 13 residues. V was cut by 4 bases and J by 4 bases, with 10 bases left in between.

The chain joins TRBV6-5 to TRBJ2-3; 8 bases agree with TRBD2. J lost 2 bases, V lost 5 bases, and 6 bases had no gene match. CDR1 and CDR2 from the germline V gene are MNHEY and SVGAGI. This CDR3 has 15 amino acids. The CDR3 DNA is TGTGCCAGCAGTAATCAGCGGGGGATCACAGATACGCAGTATTTT. Its protein is CASSNQRGITDTQYF.

This chain links TRBV6-1 with TRBJ2-4; 10 bases map to TRBD2. Losses at the gene ends were 0 bases for V and 6 bases for J; bases not matched to a gene: 2. The CDR3 runs 15 residues. Per germline, CDR1 MNHNS and CDR2 SASEGT. CDR3 region: CASSEALAGVNIQYF. DNA of the CDR3: TGTGCCAGCAGTGAAGCTCTAGCGGGGGTAAACATTCAGTACTTC.

The gene calls are TRBV5-4 and TRBJ2-3, with 16 nucleotides matching TRBD2. Germline loops: CDR1 SGHNT, CDR2 YYREEE (reference sequence). Losses at the gene ends were 5 bases for V and 5 bases for J; bases not matched to a gene: 8. CDR3 length equals 17 residues. The CDR3: CASSLGLAGGLQDTQYF. The DNA for the CDR3 is TGTGCCAGCAGTCTGGGACTAGCGGGAGGGCTTCAAGATACGCAGTATTTT. Complete variable domain (other parts from reference TRBV5-4 and TRBJ2-3): ETGVTQSPTHLIKTRGQQVTLRCSSQSGHNTVSWYQQALGQGPQFIFQYYREEENGRGNFPPRFSGLQFPNYSSELNVNALELDDSALYLCASSLGLAGGLQDTQYFGPGTRLTVL.

The chain uses TRBV5-5 and TRBJ2-3, with D possibly matching TRBD1 (6 bases). The V gene's germline CDR1 is SGHKS and CDR2 YYEKEE (reference sequence). Trimming removed 4 bases from V and 0 bases from J, with 12 bases in between. The CDR3 length is 15 residues. CDR3: CASSPGTISTDTQYF. As DNA, the CDR3 is TGTGCCAGCAGCCCGGGGACAATTAGCACAGATACGCAGTATTTT.

The chain employs TRBV7-9 and TRBJ1-1; no firm D call. CDR1 is SEHNR and CDR2 is FQNEAQ in the germline V gene (reference sequence). Between the trimmed V and J ends, which lost 1 base and 5 bases, there was a span of 5 bases. There are 12 residues in the CDR3. The CDR3 protein is CASSLGWTEAFF. DNA for the CDR3: TGTGCCAGCAGCTTAGGTTGGACTGAAGCTTTCTTT.